This TCR beta chain was sequenced for a study of TIL therapy for anti-PD-1-resistant metastatic lung cancer. Study information: Tumors were harvested before any PD-1/PD-L1 blockade.

The immunoSEQ assay was v3. Libraries were sequenced to some 2 million read pairs (survey) or about 5-6 million (deep). The data were produced by immunoSEQ multiplex PCR, yet TCRdb's version contains in-frame clones alone and is incomplete. The data show under 20,000 clones, with about 80% seen just once and roughly 7.1% held by the top ten. The CDR3 is 12 amino acids. Germline-derived CDR1 and CDR2 are MDHEN and SYDVKM. V gave up 8 bases and J gave up 0 bases, with 5 bases separating them. As to time point: pre-treatment sample, taken before nivolumab and TIL therapy. This receptor was identified in a person between 25 and 79 years old with non-small cell lung cancer. The genes are TRBV28 and TRBJ2-4; unclear D gene. The sample consisted of blood, taken at baseline. The CDR3: CASGEAKNIQYF. As DNA, the CDR3 is TGTGCCAGCGGGGAAGCCAAAAACATTCAGTACTTC.